A selection of T cell receptor beta chains follows, all from one sample in a study of post-analysis software for immune sequencing data. MiXCR, applied by TCRdb to the PCR reads, yields one record per CDR3 protein. The sample has roughly 600,000 distinct CDR3 sequences, about 40% seen once. Sequencing was performed on blood. All receptors derive from a girl under 18 with multiple sclerosis. Each CDR3 is given with its conserved first and last residue. A D gene is named only where the DNA matches it firmly. Size tells how often a clone was seen (once, few, many) or the class of an expanded clone, and some rows leave it out.

j_gene: TRBJ2-7; d_gene: TRBD1; v_gene: TRBV6-6; abundance: few; CDR3nt: TGTGCCAGCAGTTACTCGAGGGACAGGGCTCAAGAGCAGTACTTC; CDR3aa: CASSYSRDRAQEQYF
j_gene: TRBJ1-2; d_gene: -; v_gene: TRBV7-9; abundance: once; CDR3nt: TGTGCCAGCAGCTCCAGCAGGGACCCAGCAAACTATGGCTACACCTTC; CDR3aa: CASSSSRDPANYGYTF
j_gene: TRBJ1-4; d_gene: -; v_gene: TRBV28; abundance: -; CDR3nt: TGTGCCAGCAGTCCCTCACAGGGAACTAATGAAAAACTGTTTTTT; CDR3aa: CASSPSQGTNEKLFF
j_gene: TRBJ1-2; d_gene: TRBD1; v_gene: TRBV27; abundance: -; CDR3nt: TGTGCCAGCAGTTTACAGGGGGGCGTTGGCTACACCTTC; CDR3aa: CASSLQGGVGYTF
j_gene: TRBJ2-7; d_gene: -; v_gene: TRBV7-8; abundance: -; CDR3nt: TGTGCCAGCAGCCCGCGGTGGGCCGAGCGGCGCTACTACGAGCAGTACTTC; CDR3aa: CASSPRWAERRYYEQYF
j_gene: TRBJ2-3; d_gene: TRBD1; v_gene: TRBV6-5; abundance: -; CDR3nt: TGTGCCAGCAGTTCGGGACAGGGCTCACCAGAGCGGAACCTTTTCACGCAGTATTTT; CDR3aa: CASSSGQGSPERNLFTQYF
j_gene: TRBJ1-2; d_gene: -; v_gene: TRBV12-3/TRBV12-4; abundance: -; CDR3nt: TGTGCCAGCAGTTCCTCACCTGTTAACTATGGCTACACCTTC; CDR3aa: CASSSSPVNYGYTF
j_gene: TRBJ2-5; d_gene: -; v_gene: TRBV20-1; abundance: few; CDR3nt: TGCAGTGCTCCGGGACTGGACGGGGAGACCCAGTACTTC; CDR3aa: CSAPGLDGETQYF
j_gene: TRBJ2-1; d_gene: -; v_gene: TRBV7-8; abundance: few; CDR3nt: TGTGCCAGCAGCCCCAGGGGGGCGGGAGGTCCTCTCAAGCAGTTCTTC; CDR3aa: CASSPRGAGGPLKQFF
j_gene: TRBJ1-5; d_gene: -; v_gene: TRBV2; abundance: few; CDR3nt: TGTGCCAGCAATGCAGAAACGAGAAATCAGCCCCAGCATTTT; CDR3aa: CASNAETRNQPQHF
j_gene: TRBJ2-1; d_gene: -; v_gene: TRBV28; abundance: -; CDR3nt: TGTGCCAGCAGTTTGAGGCAGGGAATGGGGGAGCAGTTCTTC; CDR3aa: CASSLRQGMGEQFF
j_gene: TRBJ2-4; d_gene: TRBD1; v_gene: TRBV20-1; abundance: -; CDR3nt: TGCAGTGCTAGAGACCGGCGTCGGACAGGGGGTAACATTCAGTACTTC; CDR3aa: CSARDRRRTGGNIQYF
j_gene: TRBJ2-3; d_gene: TRBD2; v_gene: TRBV10-2; abundance: -; CDR3nt: TGCGCCAGCAGCCCGGGACTAGCGAGCATCACAGATACGCAGTATTTT; CDR3aa: CASSPGLASITDTQYF
j_gene: TRBJ1-2; d_gene: -; v_gene: TRBV6-6; abundance: few; CDR3nt: TGTGTCAGCAGCTCCGGTCGACCCGTTAACTATGGCTACACCTTC; CDR3aa: CVSSSGRPVNYGYTF
j_gene: TRBJ1-2; d_gene: -; v_gene: TRBV12-3/TRBV12-4; abundance: -; CDR3nt: TGTGCCAGCAGTAGAGACATTGCTAACTATGGCTACACCTTC; CDR3aa: CASSRDIANYGYTF
j_gene: TRBJ1-2; d_gene: -; v_gene: TRBV29-1; abundance: few; CDR3nt: TGCAGCGTTGTTGGCTCGGACTCCACCTTAGGCTATGGCTACACCTTC; CDR3aa: CSVVGSDSTLGYGYTF
j_gene: TRBJ1-1; d_gene: -; v_gene: TRBV27; abundance: -; CDR3nt: TGTGCCAGCAGTGCGCTATGGGGGATTCACACTGAAGCTTTCTTT; CDR3aa: CASSALWGIHTEAFF
j_gene: TRBJ2-7; d_gene: TRBD1; v_gene: TRBV9; abundance: -; CDR3nt: TGTGCCAGCAGCGTAGGACAGGGCGCCAACGAGCAGTACTTC; CDR3aa: CASSVGQGANEQYF
j_gene: TRBJ2-5; d_gene: -; v_gene: TRBV4-2; abundance: few; CDR3nt: TGTGCCAGCAGCCAAGCTAGTACGGAGACCCAGTACTTC; CDR3aa: CASSQASTETQYF
j_gene: TRBJ1-4; d_gene: -; v_gene: TRBV5-1; abundance: -; CDR3nt: TGCGCCAGCAGCTTGGGGAGGGCTGCGGAAAAACTGTTTTTT; CDR3aa: CASSLGRAAEKLFF
j_gene: TRBJ2-5; d_gene: TRBD2; v_gene: TRBV5-1; abundance: -; CDR3nt: TGCGCCAGCAGCTTCGGAGGGGCTAGCGGGAAAAGTGAGACCCAGTACTTC; CDR3aa: CASSFGGASGKSETQYF
j_gene: TRBJ2-5; d_gene: -; v_gene: TRBV10-3; abundance: -; CDR3nt: TGTGCCACCCATCAGGGATCCCAGGAGACCCAGTACTTC; CDR3aa: CATHQGSQETQYF
j_gene: TRBJ1-5; d_gene: -; v_gene: TRBV12-3/TRBV12-4; abundance: -; CDR3nt: -; CDR3aa: CASSSSTGLGGQPQHF
j_gene: TRBJ2-1; d_gene: TRBD2; v_gene: TRBV12-3/TRBV12-4; abundance: few; CDR3nt: TGTGCCAGCAGCCTATCCCTGGGACTACAGGTCAATGAGCAGTTCTTC; CDR3aa: CASSLSLGLQVNEQFF